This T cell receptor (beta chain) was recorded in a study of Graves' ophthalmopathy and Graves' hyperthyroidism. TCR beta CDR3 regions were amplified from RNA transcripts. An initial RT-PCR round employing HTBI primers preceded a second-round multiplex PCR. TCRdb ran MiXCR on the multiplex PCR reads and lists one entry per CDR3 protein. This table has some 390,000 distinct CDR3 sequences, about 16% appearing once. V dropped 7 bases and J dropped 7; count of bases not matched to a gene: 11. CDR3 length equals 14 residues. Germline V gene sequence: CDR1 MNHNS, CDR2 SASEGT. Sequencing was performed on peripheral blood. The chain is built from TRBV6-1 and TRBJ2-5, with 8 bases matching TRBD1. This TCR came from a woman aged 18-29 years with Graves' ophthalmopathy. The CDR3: CASKIGGQGMTQYF. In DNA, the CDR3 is TGTGCCAGCAAGATTGGAGGACAGGGAATGACCCAGTACTTC.